This T cell receptor beta chain is drawn from a study of T cells in Graves' hyperthyroidism and ophthalmopathy. The CDR3 is 20 residues long. Per germline, CDR1 MDHEN and CDR2 SYDVKM. The germline V and J ends were trimmed by 6 bases and 1 base, with 28 bases remaining between them. The CDR3 regions of TCR beta were amplified from RNA transcripts. HTBI primers were employed in a first-round RT-PCR of the TCR CDR3. TCRdb recomputed calls from the multiplex PCR reads with MiXCR, one row per CDR3 protein. Seen here are around 300,000 distinct CDR3 sequences, 13% observed once, and the top ten hold roughly 8%.

The sequence came from a woman in her 30s with Graves' hyperthyroidism that later progressed to Graves' ophthalmopathy. The rearrangement joins TRBV28 to TRBJ1-5; TRBD1 might be the D (5 bases). Input material: blood. CDR3 DNA: TGTGCCAGCAGGCCGCCGCGAAGGCAGGGAGGGCGTAGCAGCAATCAGCCCCAGCATTTT. Its protein is CASRPPRRQGGRSSNQPQHF.